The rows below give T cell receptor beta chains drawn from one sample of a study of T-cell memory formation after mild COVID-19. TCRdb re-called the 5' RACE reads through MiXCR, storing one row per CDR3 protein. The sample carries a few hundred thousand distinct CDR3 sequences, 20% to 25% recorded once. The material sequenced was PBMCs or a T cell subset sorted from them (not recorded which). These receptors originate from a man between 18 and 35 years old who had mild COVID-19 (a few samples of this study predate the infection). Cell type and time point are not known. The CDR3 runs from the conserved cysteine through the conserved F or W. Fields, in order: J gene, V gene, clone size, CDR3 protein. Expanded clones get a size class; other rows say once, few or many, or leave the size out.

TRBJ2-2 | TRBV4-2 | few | CASSQDRGVTGELFF
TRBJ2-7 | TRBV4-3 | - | CASSPVGTTPYEQYF
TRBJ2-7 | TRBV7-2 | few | CASSLSAQYEQYF
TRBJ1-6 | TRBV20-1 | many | CSAKPGQDTPLHF
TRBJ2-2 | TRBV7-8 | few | CASSLPRGSPNTGELFF
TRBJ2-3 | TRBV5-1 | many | CASSLVPTDTQYF
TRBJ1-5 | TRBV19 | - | CASSWQVNSNQPQHF
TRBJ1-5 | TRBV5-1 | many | CASSFDSNQPQHF
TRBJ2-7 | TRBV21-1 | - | CASSPGTGGDSYEQYF
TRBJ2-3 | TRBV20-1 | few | CSARKVDTQYF
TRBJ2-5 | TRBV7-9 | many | CASILAGGFQETQYF
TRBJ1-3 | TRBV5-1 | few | CASSPDVHSGNTIYF
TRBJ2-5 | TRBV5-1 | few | CASSYGRRQETQYF
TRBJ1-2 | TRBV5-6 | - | CASSPTRGYSYTF